Below are 20 T cell receptor beta chains sequenced from a single sample in a study of blood T cells in healthy people across ages. The authors ran a second PCR of roughly 7 to 11 cycles using a sample-barcoded 5' primer and a J-beta primer mix. Via MiXCR, TCRdb re-called the 5' RACE reads, giving one row per CDR3 protein. The sample consists of about 930,000 distinct CDR3 sequences, about 29% of them appearing once. The same data also contributed to another study, on T cells of mothers and their children.

Source material: blood. The source of these receptors is a woman in her 40s in good health.

This clonotype turned up a few times. Just one base apart from a much larger clone, this may be a read error. This chain joins TRBV20-1 and TRBJ1-6; D is unclear. The CDR3 loop spans 14 amino acids. From germline, CDR1 is DFQATT and CDR2 SNEGSKA (reference sequence). The CDR3 protein is CSARLSSYNSPPHF. The CDR3 DNA reads TGCAGTGCGAGATTGAGCTCCTATAATTCACCCCCCCACTTT.

In its sample, this clonotype was seen many times. This chain joins TRBV30 and TRBJ2-1, with D possibly matching TRBD1 (5 bases). CDR3 length equals 14 residues. Germline V CDR1 and CDR2: GTSNPN, SVGIG (reference sequence). The V gene lost 0 bases and the J gene lost 4 bases, with 10 bases spanning the gap. The CDR3 spells CAWSVQVDYNEQFF. CDR3 nucleotides: TGTGCCTGGAGTGTACAGGTAGATTACAATGAGCAGTTCTTC.

This clonotype was counted once. Sequence at one end of the junction differs from germline and may be a read error. The J gene is TRBJ1-4, the V gene TRBV7-6; D is uncertain. Germline CDR1 is SGHVS and CDR2 is FNYEAQ. The CDR3 runs 16 residues. CDR3 nucleotide sequence: TGCGCCAGCAGCCGCTTATTTGCAGCAACTAATGAAAAACTGTTTTTT. Its translation: CASSRLFAATNEKLFF.

The CDR3: CASSLVAGEDNEQFF. The CDR3 region has the DNA TGCGCCAGCAGCTTGGTGGCAGGGGAGGACAATGAGCAGTTCTTC. The chain carries TRBV5-1 and TRBJ2-1; D might be TRBD1 or TRBD2, each matching 6 bases. Trimming removed 0 bases at V and 5 bases at J, with 12 bases between. Germline V lookup: CDR1 SGHRS, CDR2 YFSETQ. The CDR3 loop spans 15 amino acids.

This clonotype was detected a few times. This sequence joins TRBV27 and TRBJ2-7, with TRBD1 matching over 7 bases. Trimming at V came to 0 bases and at J to 3 bases, leaving 11 bases not matched to a gene. Germline V gene lookup returns CDR1 MNHEY and CDR2 SMNVEV (reference sequence). CDR3 length equals 17 residues. The chain's CDR3 is CASSLSDLQGQGYEQYF. The CDR3 DNA sequence: TGTGCCAGCAGTTTATCCGACCTACAGGGGCAGGGCTACGAGCAGTACTTC.

The rearrangement uses TRBV4-2 and TRBJ2-1; TRBD1 matches at 7 bases. V was clipped by 5 bases and J by 5 bases; unmatched bases: 12. The germline V gene has CDR1 LGHNA and CDR2 YNFKEQ. The CDR3 covers 16 residues. The CDR3 region has the DNA TGTGCCAGCAGCTATCGAACAGGGGTAGGGGACAATGAGCAGTTCTTC. Translation: CASSYRTGVGDNEQFF.

This clonotype has ten or more counts. The chain is built from TRBV12-3 or TRBV12-4 and TRBJ1-2; D possibly corresponds to TRBD1 (5 bases). Trimming removed 3 bases at V and 5 bases at J, with 10 bases between. The CDR3 loop spans 13 amino acids. The CDR3 nucleotides are TGTGCCAGCAGTTTGGGGGATGATTATGGCTACACCTTC. Residues: CASSLGDDYGYTF.

The V call is TRBV7-9, the J call TRBJ1-1; D may be TRBD1 (6 bases). The V gene lost 6 bases and the J gene lost 2 bases, with 10 bases spanning the gap. Germline values: CDR1 SEHNR, CDR2 FQNEAQ (reference sequence). This CDR3 contains 13 residues. The CDR3 DNA reads as TGTGCCAGCAGAATGGGGGGCAACACTGAAGCTTTCTTT. Translating it yields CASRMGGNTEAFF.

This clonotype was detected only a few times. V gene TRBV2 combines with J gene TRBJ1-4; no clear D gene. Germline V gives CDR1 SNHLY, CDR2 FYNNEI. Trimming left V 7 bases short and J 8 bases short, with 14 bases between. This CDR3 region has 13 residues. The CDR3 nucleotides read TGTGCCAGCAACGTAGGGTTTGGCGAAAAACTGTTTTTT. Encoded protein: CASNVGFGEKLFF.

This clonotype was detected a few times. The J gene is TRBJ2-3, the V gene TRBV20-1; a possible D gene is TRBD1 (6 bases). Germline loops: CDR1 DFQATT, CDR2 SNEGSKA (reference sequence). The CDR3 spans 15 residues. The V end was cut by 0 bases, the J end by 3 bases, with 13 bases between. This CDR3 reads CSAREAQGLTDTQYF. The DNA for the CDR3 is TGCAGTGCTAGAGAGGCACAGGGATTAACAGATACGCAGTATTTT.

The chain couples TRBV12-3 or TRBV12-4 to TRBJ2-4, with 14 bases that match TRBD2. V lost 1 base and J lost 13; bases outside the gene matches: 6. The CDR3 covers 15 residues. The CDR3 spells CASSLGLAGGNEQYF. Here the CDR3 DNA reads TGTGCCAGCAGTTTAGGACTAGCGGGGGGGAATGAGCAGTACTTC.

Regarding this clonotype: This may be a read error, as it is one base from a much larger clone. No conserved phenylalanine or tryptophan ends this CDR3, so it is likely a read error. The J gene is TRBJ2-1, the V gene TRBV7-3, with TRBD2 matching over 7 bases. This CDR3 has 14 residues. CDR1 is SGHTA and CDR2 is FQGTGA in the germline V gene. V was pared by 2 bases and J by 7 bases, with 5 bases of the junction left unmatched. Written as DNA, the CDR3 is TGTGCCAGCAGCTTAGTCGGGGGGAATAATGAGCAGTTCGTC. Translation gives CASSLVGGNNEQFV.

This chain connects TRBV12-3 or TRBV12-4 to TRBJ2-3, with 11 bases matching TRBD2. The CDR3 is 16 amino acids. The trim removed 8 bases at V and 4 bases at J, leaving 11 bases unmatched. CDR3 sequence (DNA): TGTGCCAGCTCACCCCCACTAGCGGGAGTCCCAGATACGCAGTATTTT. Translating it yields CASSPPLAGVPDTQYF.

The chain is built from TRBV28 and TRBJ2-1; D gene unclear. TRBJ2-7 matches the DNA end more closely, so the J call is doubtful. This CDR3 is built from 11 residues. Germline V CDR1 and CDR2: MDHEN, SYDVKM. The CDR3: CASSYESEQYF. In DNA form, the CDR3 reads TGTGCCAGCAGTTACGAGAGCGAGCAGTACTTC.

This clonotype appeared many times. V gene TRBV11-2 combines with J gene TRBJ2-5, with D possibly TRBD2 on 6 matching bases. There are 16 residues in the CDR3. The ends were cut back, 3 bases at V and 4 bases at J, with 18 bases in the middle. Germline V gives CDR1 SGHAT, CDR2 FQNNGV. CDR3 amino acids: CASSLYRTSLRETQYF. The CDR3 DNA reads TGTGCCAGCAGCTTGTATCGTACTAGCCTGAGAGAGACCCAGTACTTC. Together with reference TRBV11-2 and TRBJ2-5, the CDR3 gives the full variable domain: EAGVAQSPRYKIIEKRQSVAFWCNPISGHATLYWYQQILGQGPKLLIQFQNNGVVDDSQLPKDRFSAERLKGVDSTLKIQPAKLEDSAVYLCASSLYRTSLRETQYFGPGTRLLVL.

In its sample, this clonotype was seen a few times. Compared with germline, one end of the junction differs, possibly owing to a read error. The gene calls are TRBV3-1 and TRBJ2-3; 7 bases match TRBD2. The V gene's germline CDR1 is LGHDT and CDR2 YNNKEL (reference sequence). The CDR3 is 18 amino acids. CDR3 residues: CARSQVFHRGEGSDTQYF. The CDR3 DNA sequence: TGTGCCAGGAGCCAAGTCTTCCACCGGGGGGAAGGATCAGATACGCAGTATTTT.

This rearrangement joins TRBV11-1 to TRBJ2-5; weak D call: TRBD1 (5 bases). Germline-derived CDR1 and CDR2 are SGHAT and FQDESV (reference sequence). The CDR3 covers 16 residues. V was pared by 2 bases and J by 4 bases, with 17 bases between. CDR3 nucleotide sequence: TGTGCCAGCAGCTTAAAAGGGATTGGGGCGTCAGAGACCCAGTACTTC. Its protein is CASSLKGIGASETQYF.

The table lists this clonotype with a few counts. The chain joins TRBV5-1 to TRBJ1-1; TRBD1 is a possible D gene (6 bases). The CDR3 contains 14 residues. The V gene's germline CDR1 is SGHRS and CDR2 YFSETQ. Trimming took off 3 bases at V and 1 base at J, with 10 bases between the two ends. The CDR3 reads CASSSKGGNTEAFF. DNA for the CDR3: TGCGCCAGCAGCTCTAAGGGGGGGAACACTGAAGCTTTCTTT.

The chain uses TRBV20-1 and TRBJ2-1, with 8 bases aligning to TRBD2. The germline V gene encodes CDR1 DFQATT and CDR2 SNEGSKA (reference sequence). Unmatched junction bases numbered 17, after V lost 2 bases and J lost 8 bases. The CDR3 extends over 17 amino acids. This CDR3 reads CSARSFKGLVSFDEQFF. The CDR3, as DNA: TGCAGTGCTAGATCTTTCAAGGGACTAGTGTCTTTCGATGAGCAGTTCTTC.

This clonotype was seen at least ten times. The chain uses TRBV29-1 and TRBJ2-7; D is unclear. The V gene lost 2 bases and the J gene lost 5 bases, with 19 bases spanning the gap. Germline loops: CDR1 SQVTM, CDR2 ANQGSEA. This CDR3 has 15 amino acids. In nucleotides, the CDR3 is TGCAGCGTTGAACTAGGTGTCCACTCGACCGACGAGCAGTACTTC. Translating it yields CSVELGVHSTDEQYF.